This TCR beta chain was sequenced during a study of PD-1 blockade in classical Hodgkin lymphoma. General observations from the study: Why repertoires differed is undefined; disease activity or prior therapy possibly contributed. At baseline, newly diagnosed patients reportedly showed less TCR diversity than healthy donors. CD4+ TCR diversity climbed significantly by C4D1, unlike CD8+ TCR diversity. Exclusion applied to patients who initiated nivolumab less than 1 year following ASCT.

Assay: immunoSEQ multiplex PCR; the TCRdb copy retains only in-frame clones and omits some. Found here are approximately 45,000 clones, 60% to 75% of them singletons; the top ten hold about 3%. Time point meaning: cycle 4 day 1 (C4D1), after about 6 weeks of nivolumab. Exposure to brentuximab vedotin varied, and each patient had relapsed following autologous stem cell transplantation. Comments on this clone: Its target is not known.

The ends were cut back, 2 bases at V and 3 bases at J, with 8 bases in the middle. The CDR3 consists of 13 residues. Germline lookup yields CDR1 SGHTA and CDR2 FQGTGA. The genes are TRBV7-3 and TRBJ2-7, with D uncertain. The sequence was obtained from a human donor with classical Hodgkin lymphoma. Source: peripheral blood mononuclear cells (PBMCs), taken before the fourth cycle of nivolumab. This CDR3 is CASSLYVGYEQYF. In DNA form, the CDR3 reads TGTGCCAGCAGCTTATACGTGGGCTACGAGCAGTACTTC.